This passage covers 16 T cell receptor beta chains from one sample sequenced in a study of shared clonotypes between healthy human individuals. Sequencing was performed with immunoSEQ multiplex PCR; in TCRdb, only in-frame clones are kept and a portion is missing. The sample lists roughly 2 million clones, approximately 94% occurring once. Sequenced sample: naive CD4+ T cells sorted from blood. Subset reported: CD45RA+ positively selected. Receptors originate from a man aged 18 to 35 in good health.

This clone was recorded only once. The rearrangement links TRBV11-2 to TRBJ1-6; TRBD1 is a possible D gene (6 bases). Deletions cut 7 bases from V and 9 bases from J, with 22 bases between. CDR1 SGHAT and CDR2 FQNNGV come from the germline V gene. CDR3 length equals 16 residues. The CDR3 coding sequence is TGTGCCAGCACCCAAGGGGGGGTTCAGGGTGGTTCACCCCTCCACTTT. It yields the protein CASTQGGVQGGSPLHF.

This clone appeared a few times. Other nucleotide sequences in the sample specify the same CDR3. The J gene is TRBJ1-2, the V gene TRBV7-2; no clear D. The CDR3 has 13 amino acids. The V end was cut by 1 base, the J end by 2 bases, with 5 bases between. Germline CDR1 SGHTA, CDR2 FQGNSA. The CDR3 sequence: CASSLGQNYGYTF. The CDR3 DNA is TGTGCCAGCAGCTTAGGGCAGAACTATGGCTACACCTTC.

The V and J genes are TRBV27 and TRBJ2-3, with D possibly being TRBD2 (5 bases). V dropped 2 bases and J dropped 2 bases, with 17 bases sitting between them. The germline V gene encodes CDR1 MNHEY and CDR2 SMNVEV (reference sequence). The CDR3 is 17 amino acids. The CDR3 protein is CASSLRIGNPFTDTQYF. The DNA for the CDR3 is TGTGCCAGCAGTTTAAGAATCGGGAATCCATTCACAGATACGCAGTATTTT.

For the CDR3, the DNA is TGTGCCAGCAGTTACCGGTCCGGACAGGGGGGGGAGTTCTTC. Its translation: CASSYRSGQGGEFF. J is TRBJ2-1 and V is TRBV6-5; 10 bases are shared with TRBD1. V was pared by 2 bases and J by 14 bases, with 9 bases of the junction left unmatched. This CDR3 is built from 14 residues. Per the germline V gene, CDR1 is MNHEY and CDR2 is SVGAGI.

Regarding this clone: The same CDR3 can be traced to other DNA sequences in this sample. The CDR3 DNA follows: TGTGCCAGCCGAGGAGGGTTTTCCTACGAGCAGTACTTC. Encoded protein: CASRGGFSYEQYF. This chain joins TRBV6-5 and TRBJ2-7; D may be TRBD2 (6 bases). Germline CDR1 MNHEY, CDR2 SVGAGI. V lost 8 bases and J 1 base, leaving 12 bases between the germline ends. The CDR3 covers 13 residues.

Of note for this clone: This sample also contains other DNA sequences that code for the same CDR3. The V and J genes are TRBV5-6 and TRBJ2-2, with 9 bases fitting TRBD1. The V and J ends lost 4 bases and 5 bases, in that order; junction bases with no gene match: 6. Germline CDR1 is SGHDT and CDR2 is YYEEEE. The CDR3 has 15 residues. The CDR3 coding sequence is TGTGCCAGCAGCACCGGGACAGGGTATACCGGGGAGCTGTTTTTT. Amino acids: CASSTGTGYTGELFF.

The rearrangement links TRBV28 to TRBJ1-1; D unresolved. Germline lookup yields CDR1 MDHEN and CDR2 SYDVKM. This CDR3 has 14 residues. Between the trimmed V and J ends, which lost 3 bases and 2 bases, there was a span of 10 bases. The CDR3 loop reads CASSLPLFNTEAFF. CDR3 DNA: TGTGCCAGCAGTTTGCCGTTGTTCAACACTGAAGCTTTCTTT.

The rearrangement joins TRBV27 to TRBJ2-4; D ambiguous. Germline V gene data show CDR1 as MNHEY and CDR2 as SMNVEV (reference sequence). The V end lost 5 bases, the J end lost 1 base, and 15 bases lay between the germline ends. This CDR3 comprises 16 residues. CDR3 loop: CASSLSDPVAKNIQYF. DNA of the CDR3: TGTGCCAGCAGTCTTTCCGACCCGGTTGCCAAAAACATTCAGTACTTC.

The J gene is TRBJ2-7, the V gene TRBV27, with a weak D call TRBD1 (6 bases). Germline-derived CDR1 and CDR2 are MNHEY and SMNVEV (reference sequence). V was cut by 3 bases and J by 0 bases, with 9 bases left in between. The CDR3 covers 14 residues. The CDR3 DNA reads as TGTGCCAGCAGTTTCCACAGGGACTCCTACGAGCAGTACTTC. It yields the protein CASSFHRDSYEQYF.

Comment on this clone: Additional DNA sequences in this sample encode the identical CDR3. The rearrangement uses TRBV10-3 and TRBJ1-1; perhaps TRBD1 as D (5 bases). V was shortened by 3 bases and J by 2 bases, with 7 bases between the two germline ends. This CDR3 is built from 13 residues. Germline assignment: CDR1 ENHRY and CDR2 SYGVKD. The chain's CDR3 is CAISDRGNTEAFF. The CDR3 coding sequence is TGTGCCATCAGTGATAGGGGCAACACTGAAGCTTTCTTT.

The chain is built from TRBV2 and TRBJ2-7, with D unclear. V was trimmed by 6 bases and J by 3 bases, leaving 6 bases between them. Germline CDR1 reads SNHLY; CDR2 reads FYNNEI. The CDR3 runs to 11 residues. The CDR3 sequence: CASRTYYEQYF. CDR3 nucleotide sequence: TGTGCCAGCAGGACTTACTACGAGCAGTACTTC.

V is TRBV6-5 and J is TRBJ2-7; 11 bases match TRBD2. Per germline, CDR1 MNHEY and CDR2 SVGAGI. The CDR3 contains 16 residues. J lost 5 bases, V lost 3 bases, and 9 bases had no gene match. The CDR3 loop reads CASSYSLAGGLDEQYF. CDR3 DNA: TGTGCCAGCAGTTATAGCCTAGCGGGAGGTCTGGACGAGCAGTACTTC.

This chain links TRBV5-1 with TRBJ1-1, with 8 bases aligning to TRBD1. V trimming: 1 base; J trimming: 1 base; junction bases outside the gene matches: 3. The CDR3 extends over 15 amino acids. Germline V gives CDR1 SGHRS, CDR2 YFSETQ. The CDR3 region has the DNA TGCGCCAGCAGCTTGTACCAGGGGGCGAACACTGAAGCTTTCTTT. Encoded protein: CASSLYQGANTEAFF. The whole variable domain, filled in from reference TRBV5-1 and TRBJ1-1, reads KAGVTQTPRYLIKTRGQQVTLSCSPISGHRSVSWYQQTPGQGLQFLFEYFSETQRNKGNFPGRFSGRQFSNSRSEMNVSTLELGDSALYLCASSLYQGANTEAFFGQGTRLTVV.

The J gene is TRBJ2-7, the V gene TRBV7-2; 10 bases are shared with TRBD1. This CDR3 spans 15 amino acids. Losses at the gene ends were 3 bases for V and 2 bases for J; bases not matched to a gene: 4. Germline loops: CDR1 SGHTA, CDR2 FQGNSA. The CDR3 sequence: CASSLIGTGAYEQYF. The CDR3 region has the DNA TGTGCCAGCAGCTTGATCGGGACAGGGGCCTACGAGCAGTACTTC.

The V gene is TRBV11-2, the J gene TRBJ1-6, with 8 bases aligning to TRBD1. Germline lookup yields CDR1 SGHAT and CDR2 FQNNGV. This CDR3 contains 14 residues. V was pared by 5 bases and J by 6 bases, with 3 bases of the junction left unmatched. The CDR3 protein is CASSDDRGNSPLHF. Here the CDR3 DNA reads TGTGCCAGCAGCGACGACAGGGGTAATTCACCCCTCCACTTT.

For this clone: In the same sample, other DNA sequences code for this CDR3. The chain has TRBV2 and TRBJ1-5; D unresolved. This CDR3 spans 15 amino acids. The V end lost 3 bases, the J end lost 0 bases, and 9 bases lay between the germline ends. Germline V gives CDR1 SNHLY, CDR2 FYNNEI. The CDR3: CASSEGGYSNQPQHF. CDR3 sequence (DNA): TGTGCCAGCAGTGAGGGAGGTTATAGCAATCAGCCCCAGCATTTT.